Following are 18 T cell receptor beta chains from one sample sequenced in a study of blood T cells in healthy people across ages. The second PCR ran about 6 to 12 cycles with a sample-barcoded 5' primer and J-beta primers. Via MiXCR, TCRdb re-called the 5' RACE reads, giving one row per CDR3 protein. The sample holds approximately 820,000 distinct CDR3 sequences, under 45% seen once. Sequenced input: blood. These receptors were collected from a man between 60 and 70 years old in good health.

This clonotype was observed at least ten times. The rearrangement links TRBV10-3 to TRBJ2-7, with no clear D. The CDR3 length is 11 residues. The V end lost 0 bases, the J end lost 6 bases, and 3 bases lay between the germline ends. The germline V gene encodes CDR1 ENHRY and CDR2 SYGVKD. CDR3 sequence (DNA): TGTGCCATCAGTGAGTCCAGCGAGCAGTACTTC. The encoded protein is CAISESSEQYF.

Remarks on this clonotype: A much larger clone lies one base from this, so it may be a read error. The chain is built from TRBV7-9 and TRBJ1-1, with 7 bases matching TRBD1. From germline, CDR1 is SEHNR and CDR2 FQNEAQ (reference sequence). This CDR3 has 15 residues. DNA for the CDR3: TGTACCAGCAGCTCCCAATCCGGGGACAGCACTGAAGCTTTCTTT. Translating gives CTSSSQSGDSTEAFF.

A few counts support this clonotype. The CDR3 reads CASSPTRVLSIYEQYF. The DNA of the CDR3 is TGTGCCAGCAGCCCAACTAGGGTCCTATCTATCTACGAGCAGTACTTC. This chain connects TRBV7-2 to TRBJ2-7; perhaps TRBD2 as D (5 bases). Germline CDR1 reads SGHTA; CDR2 reads FQGNSA. The CDR3 sequence is 16 residues long. The germline V and J ends were trimmed by 5 bases and 3 bases, with 20 bases remaining between them.

This clonotype has only a few counts. V and J are TRBV12-3 or TRBV12-4 and TRBJ2-5; 7 positions match TRBD1. The CDR3 sequence is 15 residues long. The V segment lost 6 bases and the J segment 4 bases; nucleotides outside the gene matches: 11. In DNA, the CDR3 is TGTGCCAGCAGCCCCTGGGACAGCCTTGGAGAGACCCAGTACTTC. Residues: CASSPWDSLGETQYF.

This chain links TRBV12-3 or TRBV12-4 with TRBJ2-5; 9 bases match TRBD2. The CDR3 consists of 16 residues. The J segment lost 1 base and the V segment lost 5 bases, leaving 8 bases of the junction unmatched. The DNA for the CDR3 is TGTGCCAGCAGTGTAGGGCCGGGACTAGCCCAAGAGACCCAGTACTTC. This encodes CASSVGPGLAQETQYF.

The rearrangement links TRBV9 to TRBJ2-5; either TRBD1 or TRBD2 may supply D (5 bases each). V shed 0 bases and J shed 1 base, with 10 bases lying between them. The CDR3 has 15 residues. CDR1 is SGDLS and CDR2 is YYNGEE in the germline V gene. CDR3 in amino acids: CASSVAEGPQETQYF. The DNA for the CDR3 is TGTGCCAGCAGCGTAGCTGAGGGACCCCAAGAGACCCAGTACTTC.

This chain connects TRBV9 to TRBJ2-2; D is uncertain. The CDR3 totals 13 residues. The V gene lost 4 bases and the J gene lost 7 bases, with 11 bases spanning the gap. Germline V gene lookup returns CDR1 SGDLS and CDR2 YYNGEE. The CDR3 spells CASSPRDGGELFF. The DNA of the CDR3 is TGTGCCAGCAGCCCCCGCGATGGCGGGGAGCTGTTTTTT.

This sequence joins TRBV5-5 and TRBJ2-1; possibly TRBD1 for D (6 bases). The end of the DNA is better explained by TRBJ2-7, so the J call may be wrong. The germline CDR1 and CDR2 sequences are SGHKS and YYEKEE (reference sequence). CDR3 length: 16 residues. CDR3 amino acids: CASSLARGNSYNEQYF. The DNA for the CDR3 is TGTGCCAGCAGCTTGGCCAGGGGTAACTCCTACAATGAGCAGTACTTC.

This clonotype has just a few counts. The rearrangement joins TRBV20-1 to TRBJ2-7; 7 nucleotides agree with TRBD1. The V gene end was trimmed by 6 bases and the J gene end by 3 bases; junction bases not matched to a gene: 2. This CDR3 region has 11 residues. The germline CDR1 and CDR2 sequences are DFQATT and SNEGSKA (reference sequence). Here the CDR3 reads CSAYRGYEQYF. As DNA, the CDR3 is TGCAGTGCCTACAGGGGCTACGAGCAGTACTTC.

This clonotype was observed at least ten times. The chain carries TRBV7-9 and TRBJ1-1; D is unclear. Trimming left V 1 base short and J 3 bases short, with 9 bases between. CDR3 length: 14 amino acids. CDR1 is SEHNR, CDR2 FQNEAQ, per germline (reference sequence). The CDR3: CASSLEGSHTEAFF. CDR3 nucleotide sequence: TGTGCCAGCAGCTTAGAAGGGAGCCACACTGAAGCTTTCTTT.

V and J are TRBV5-1 and TRBJ1-1; D is undetermined. Germline V gives CDR1 SGHRS, CDR2 YFSETQ. Trimming removed 4 bases at V and 0 bases at J, with 10 bases between. The CDR3 has 14 residues. The CDR3 region is CASSPDPMNTEAFF. The DNA of the CDR3 is TGCGCCAGCAGCCCCGACCCCATGAACACTGAAGCTTTCTTT.

This clonotype occurred a few times. The chain employs TRBV20-1 and TRBJ2-2; no definite D call. The CDR3 spans 13 residues. Germline-derived CDR1 and CDR2 are DFQATT and SNEGSKA (reference sequence). Trimming removed 3 bases from V and 7 bases from J, with 12 bases in between. The CDR3 coding sequence is TGCAGTGCTAGGGAAACAATCCGCGGGGAGCTGTTTTTT. Its protein is CSARETIRGELFF.

This sequence joins TRBV7-2 and TRBJ2-7; 11 bases align to TRBD2. The CDR3 loop spans 12 amino acids. Germline lookup yields CDR1 SGHTA and CDR2 FQGNSA. After removal of 5 bases from V and 12 bases from J, the junction contained 6 bases not matched to a gene. CDR3 region: CASSPLAGGRYF. CDR3 sequence (DNA): TGTGCCAGCAGCCCTCTAGCGGGAGGACGGTACTTC.

The chain uses TRBV6-6 and TRBJ1-5; no firm D call. Trimming removed 2 bases from V and 3 bases from J, with 11 bases in between. CDR1 is MNHNY and CDR2 is SVGAGI in the germline V gene (reference sequence). This CDR3 contains 15 residues. The CDR3 is CASSYRGPINQPQHF. CDR3 DNA sequence: TGTGCCAGCAGTTACCGAGGTCCGATCAATCAGCCCCAGCATTTT.

This clonotype was observed a handful of times. The gene calls are TRBV6-2 or TRBV6-3 and TRBJ2-6; 9 bases map to TRBD1. V lost 4 bases, J lost 0 bases, and 4 bases stayed unmatched. Per the germline V gene, CDR1 is MNHEY and CDR2 is SVGEGT. CDR3 length equals 17 residues. DNA for the CDR3: TGTGCCAGCAGTTCCGGGACAGGGAGCTCTGGGGCCAACGTCCTGACTTTC. Translating it yields CASSSGTGSSGANVLTF.

In this sample, this clonotype turned up once. The rearrangement uses TRBV5-6 and TRBJ1-2, with 8 positions matching TRBD1. The CDR3 totals 14 residues. The V segment lost 1 base and the J segment 8 bases; nucleotides outside the gene matches: 7. Germline lookup yields CDR1 SGHDT and CDR2 YYEEEE. The CDR3: CASSLQGAAGGYTF. In nucleotides, the CDR3 is TGTGCCAGCAGCTTGCAGGGGGCGGCGGGGGGCTACACCTTC.

The chain carries TRBV7-2 and TRBJ1-6; no clear D gene. Per the germline V gene, CDR1 is SGHTA and CDR2 is FQGNSA. The CDR3 contains 18 residues. The V and J ends lost 0 bases and 0 bases respectively, with 12 bases between them. CDR3 sequence reads: CASSLAPSQGSYNSPLHF. The DNA for the CDR3 is TGTGCCAGCAGCTTAGCCCCCAGCCAAGGCTCCTATAATTCACCCCTCCACTTT.

The chain carries TRBV4-1 and TRBJ1-2; D not resolved. V was pared by 0 bases and J by 7 bases, with 6 bases between. Germline V gives CDR1 MGHRA, CDR2 YSYEKL. This CDR3 comprises 12 residues. This CDR3 is CASSQDASGYTF. The DNA for the CDR3 is TGCGCCAGCAGCCAAGATGCGAGTGGCTACACCTTC.